One and the same sample provided the 29 T cell receptor beta chains below, sequenced in a study of cytomegalovirus exposure and HLA in healthy donors. The PCR had 60 Vbeta and 13 Jbeta primers. The protocol was immunoSEQ multiplex PCR, while the TCRdb copy is restricted to in-frame clones and leaves out a portion. The sample carries 100,000 to 150,000 clones, around 73% recorded once. Sequencing used PBMCs. The receptors were gathered from a female donor in good health and CMV-seronegative.

This clone has only one observation. V and J are TRBV5-4 and TRBJ2-7, with 13 positions matching TRBD2. Trimming removed 3 bases from V and 3 bases from J; junction bases left unmatched: 3. Germline CDR1 and CDR2: SGHNT and YYREEE (reference sequence). The CDR3 spans 15 residues. The DNA for the CDR3 is TGTGCCAGCAGCTCCGGGACTAGCGGGAACTACGAGCAGTACTTC. Translation gives CASSSGTSGNYEQYF.

The chain has TRBV6-1 and TRBJ2-7; a weak D match, TRBD2 (5 bases). Germline CDR1 and CDR2: MNHNS and SASEGT. The V end lost 7 bases, the J end lost 3 bases, and 16 bases lay between the germline ends. This CDR3 has 14 amino acids. In DNA form, the CDR3 reads TGTGCCAGCATGGGAAGCGGAGTGGGCTACGAGCAGTACTTC. Its protein is CASMGSGVGYEQYF.

J is TRBJ1-1 and V is TRBV5-1; 10 nucleotides agree with TRBD1. From germline, CDR1 is SGHRS and CDR2 YFSETQ. The V gene end was trimmed by 4 bases and the J gene end by 3 bases; junction bases not matched to a gene: 6. The CDR3 sequence is 15 residues long. As DNA, the CDR3 is TGCGCCAGCAGCCGACAGGGGGCACGGGACACTGAAGCTTTCTTT. Translation: CASSRQGARDTEAFF.

V usage is TRBV30 and J usage is TRBJ2-3, with D unresolved. The CDR3 spans 13 residues. CDR1 is GTSNPN, CDR2 SVGIG, per germline (reference sequence). Trimming stripped 0 bases from V and 2 bases from J, with 6 bases between. CDR3 protein: CAWSVHSTDTQYF. DNA for the CDR3: TGTGCCTGGAGTGTCCACTCCACAGATACGCAGTATTTT.

The chain is built from TRBV25-1 and TRBJ1-4; D call uncertain. V dropped 8 bases and J dropped 3 bases, with 7 bases sitting between them. The CDR3 loop spans 12 amino acids. Looked up from germline, CDR1 is MGHDK and CDR2 is SYGVNS. The CDR3, as DNA: TGTGCCAGCCGGGGTTCTAATGAAAAACTGTTTTTT. It encodes CASRGSNEKLFF.

The chain combines TRBV4-2 with TRBJ2-1; a possible D gene is TRBD2 (5 bases). Germline CDR1 reads LGHNA; CDR2 reads YNFKEQ. This CDR3 is built from 15 residues. Trimming left V 4 bases short and J 0 bases short, with 10 bases between. The chain's CDR3 is CASSLPGSSYNEQFF. The CDR3 nucleotides read TGTGCCAGCAGCCTTCCTGGGAGCTCCTACAATGAGCAGTTCTTC.

This rearrangement joins TRBV28 to TRBJ2-7, with D possibly TRBD1 on 6 matching bases. The CDR3 totals 14 residues. V dropped 5 bases and J dropped 4 bases, with 15 bases sitting between them. Germline assignment: CDR1 MDHEN and CDR2 SYDVKM. CDR3 in amino acids: CASSNSGVGYEQYF. The CDR3 nucleotides are TGTGCCAGCAGTAATTCAGGGGTTGGATACGAGCAGTACTTC.

This chain uses TRBV7-9 with TRBJ2-5, with D possibly matching TRBD1 (6 bases). This CDR3 is built from 15 residues. Trimming removed 3 bases from V and 1 base from J, with 12 bases in between. The germline V gene encodes CDR1 SEHNR and CDR2 FQNEAQ (reference sequence). CDR3: CASSLGQGTQETQYF. Written as DNA, the CDR3 is TGTGCCAGCAGCTTGGGGCAGGGGACCCAAGAGACCCAGTACTTC.

This clone has just a few counts. The V call is TRBV7-2, the J call TRBJ2-7; perhaps TRBD2 as D (7 bases). V shed 8 bases and J shed 3 bases, with 14 bases lying between them. This CDR3 has 13 amino acids. In germline, CDR1 is SGHTA, CDR2 FQGNSA. CDR3 loop: CASGWGGVYEQYF. The DNA of the CDR3 is TGTGCCAGCGGCTGGGGGGGCGTCTACGAGCAGTACTTC.

J is TRBJ1-1 and V is TRBV19, with a possible D match to TRBD1 (6 bases). This CDR3 contains 13 residues. Germline CDR1 LNHDA, CDR2 SQIVND (reference sequence). Trimming stripped 5 bases from V and 4 bases from J, with 11 bases between. The CDR3 reads CASSLGALTEAFF. In DNA, the CDR3 is TGTGCCAGTAGTCTGGGGGCGCTCACTGAAGCTTTCTTT.

The V gene is TRBV4-2, the J gene TRBJ1-4; D uncertain. V was cut by 3 bases and J by 7 bases, with 15 bases left in between. The length of the CDR3 is 15 residues. Germline CDR1 and CDR2: LGHNA and YNFKEQ. CDR3 nucleotides: TGTGCCAGCAGCCACCCTTCACCAGGAAGTGAAAAACTGTTTTTT. Translation: CASSHPSPGSEKLFF.

This chain joins TRBV6-4 and TRBJ1-3; maybe TRBD1 (6 bases). There are 15 residues in the CDR3. The V end was cut by 1 base, the J end by 0 bases, with 7 bases between. Per the germline V gene, CDR1 is MRHNA and CDR2 is SNTAGT. DNA for the CDR3: TGTGCCAGCAGTGACTGGACAGACTCTGGAAACACCATATATTTT. This encodes CASSDWTDSGNTIYF.

The genes are TRBV5-1 and TRBJ2-3, with 9 positions matching TRBD2. The V gene end was trimmed by 4 bases and the J gene end by 1 base; junction bases not matched to a gene: 7. Per germline, CDR1 SGHRS and CDR2 YFSETQ. The CDR3 has 16 residues. The CDR3 here is CASSRWAGGRTDTQYF. CDR3 sequence (DNA): TGCGCCAGCAGCCGATGGGCGGGAGGGCGCACAGATACGCAGTATTTT.

The chain recombines TRBV2 with TRBJ2-2; 8 bases are shared with TRBD1. Trimming cost V 7 bases and J 6 bases; bases outside gene matches: 7. The germline V gene encodes CDR1 SNHLY and CDR2 FYNNEI. This CDR3 has 14 amino acids. The CDR3 DNA reads as TGTGCCAGCACTGGGACAGGATCGGCCGGGGAGCTGTTTTTT. Translated: CASTGTGSAGELFF.

The V and J genes are TRBV10-3 and TRBJ1-1; no firm D call. Germline V gene lookup returns CDR1 ENHRY and CDR2 SYGVKD. V lost 9 bases and J lost 1, with 12 bases in between. This CDR3 region has 13 residues. In DNA form, the CDR3 reads TGTGCCATGAGCAGGCAGCCGAACACTGAAGCTTTCTTT. This gives the protein CAMSRQPNTEAFF.

The DNA of the CDR3 is TGTGCCAGCAGTATCTTTCCCGGGGATGGCTACACCTTC. It encodes CASSIFPGDGYTF. The chain combines TRBV2 with TRBJ1-2; the D is unclear. Germline CDR1 and CDR2: SNHLY and FYNNEI. V gave up 5 bases and J gave up 6 bases, with 13 bases separating them. The CDR3 is 13 amino acids.

A note on this clone: Within the sample, other DNA sequences also encode this same CDR3. The chain uses TRBV7-2 and TRBJ1-4, with D maybe TRBD1 (6 bases). CDR3 size: 12 residues. Germline V CDR1 and CDR2: SGHTA, FQGNSA. V was shortened by 5 bases and J by 7 bases, with 8 bases between the two germline ends. The DNA for the CDR3 is TGTGCCAGCAGCCCACAGGGTGAAAAACTGTTTTTT. Translated: CASSPQGEKLFF.

The chain recombines TRBV7-3 with TRBJ2-5; 9 positions agree with TRBD1. The J call may be faulty, since TRBJ2-7 better matches the DNA end. Germline values: CDR1 SGHTA, CDR2 FQGTGA. The CDR3 length is 16 residues. This CDR3 reads CASSEEWRTGDYEQYF. The CDR3 DNA is TGTGCCAGCAGCGAAGAGTGGAGGACAGGGGACTACGAGCAGTACTTC.

In regard to this clone: At the DNA level, this CDR3 is encoded by other sequences in the same sample as well. The rearrangement joins TRBV19 to TRBJ2-5, with D possibly being TRBD1 (6 bases). Trimming left V 4 bases short and J 5 bases short, with 11 bases between. The CDR3 runs to 13 residues. Germline lookup yields CDR1 LNHDA and CDR2 SQIVND (reference sequence). DNA for the CDR3: TGTGCCAGTAGTAACAGGGAAGGTGAGACCCAGTACTTC. This encodes CASSNREGETQYF.

V usage is TRBV11-2 and J usage is TRBJ1-3; 8 positions agree with TRBD1. V was clipped by 5 bases and J by 3 bases; unmatched bases: 9. Germline CDR1 reads SGHAT; CDR2 reads FQNNGV. The CDR3 spans 16 residues. CDR3: CASSPRGLSFGNTIYF. The DNA for the CDR3 is TGTGCCAGCAGCCCCAGGGGGCTGAGCTTTGGAAACACCATATATTTT.

The V call is TRBV7-6, the J call TRBJ2-7, with D possibly TRBD2 on 6 matching bases. The CDR3 contains 15 residues. Germline loops: CDR1 SGHVS, CDR2 FNYEAQ. V lost 1 base and J lost 2, with 12 bases in between. This CDR3 reads CASSLGKGGPYEQYF. The CDR3 DNA sequence: TGTGCCAGCAGCTTAGGGAAAGGAGGGCCCTACGAGCAGTACTTC.

This chain links TRBV5-1 with TRBJ2-3; D ambiguous. The CDR3 has 13 amino acids. Germline V lookup: CDR1 SGHRS, CDR2 YFSETQ. The V gene lost 2 bases and the J gene lost 6 bases, with 10 bases spanning the gap. The CDR3 protein is CASSLTAADTQYF. The CDR3 bases are TGCGCCAGCAGCTTAACAGCCGCGGATACGCAGTATTTT.

V gene TRBV7-2 combines with J gene TRBJ2-1, with D possibly being TRBD1 (6 bases). Looked up from germline, CDR1 is SGHTA and CDR2 is FQGNSA. Trimming removed 2 bases from V and 10 bases from J, with 9 bases in between. This CDR3 comprises 12 residues. DNA of the CDR3: TGTGCCAGCAGCTTACAGGGGCGAGAGCAGTTCTTC. This gives the protein CASSLQGREQFF.

J is TRBJ2-5 and V is TRBV9; D gene ambiguous. Germline CDR1 is SGDLS and CDR2 is YYNGEE. With 0 bases removed from V and 5 bases from J, the gap between germline ends came to 5 bases. The CDR3 has 12 residues. The DNA of the CDR3 is TGTGCCAGCAGCGTAGAAGAGGAGACCCAGTACTTC. Its translation is CASSVEEETQYF.

This clone was counted a few times. This chain connects TRBV28 to TRBJ2-6; TRBD1 aligns across 8 bases. The length of the CDR3 is 18 residues. Per germline, CDR1 MDHEN and CDR2 SYDVKM. The V segment lost 4 bases and the J segment 1 base; nucleotides outside the gene matches: 9. CDR3 residues: CASSSYRGWRSGANVLTF. CDR3 in DNA: TGTGCCAGCAGTTCATACAGGGGGTGGAGGTCTGGGGCCAACGTCCTGACTTTC.

This rearrangement joins TRBV4-3 to TRBJ2-3; 11 positions agree with TRBD1. Germline loops: CDR1 LGHNA, CDR2 YSLEER. The CDR3 has 15 amino acids. The trim removed 3 bases at V and 5 bases at J, leaving 4 bases unmatched. In nucleotides, the CDR3 is TGCGCCAGCAGCCACCGGACAGGGGGCGAAGATACGCAGTATTTT. Translating it yields CASSHRTGGEDTQYF.

This chain uses TRBV7-2 with TRBJ1-5, with D tentatively TRBD1 (5 bases). V dropped 5 bases and J dropped 0 bases, with 14 bases sitting between them. CDR1 is SGHTA and CDR2 is FQGNSA in the germline V gene. The CDR3 runs to 16 residues. For the CDR3, the DNA is TGTGCCAGCAGCCTATGGGGGGGGAATAGCAATCAGCCCCAGCATTTT. Translation gives CASSLWGGNSNQPQHF.

The gene calls are TRBV18 and TRBJ1-1, with D possibly being TRBD1 (6 bases). The V end lost 2 bases, the J end lost 3 bases, and 10 bases lay between the germline ends. The CDR3 runs to 14 residues. The germline gives CDR1 KGHSH, CDR2 LQKENI. CDR3 sequence: CASSPGAGDTEAFF. The CDR3 nucleotides are TGTGCCAGCTCACCAGGGGCAGGGGACACTGAAGCTTTCTTT.

The gene calls are TRBV28 and TRBJ2-5, with 10 nucleotides matching TRBD1. The tail of the sequence fits TRBJ2-7 better, so the J call may be wrong. Germline lookup yields CDR1 MDHEN and CDR2 SYDVKM. This CDR3 comprises 13 residues. The CDR3 coding sequence is TGTGCCAGCACCAGGGACAGGGGCTACGAGCAGTACTTC. As protein: CASTRDRGYEQYF.